Described below is a single T cell receptor beta chain sequence and its context. Its specific antigen is unknown. No base-level quality is on record; no much larger clone is a single base apart. The data are from a study of regulatory T cells in long-lasting Graves disease (dated by TCRdb to 2020 to 2022). The study in broad terms: Persistent Graves' disease was defined as antithyroid drug treatment for over 5 years with persistently positive TSH receptor autoantibodies. The study took place in China and was registered as a clinical trial. A total of about 35 samples underwent TCR sequencing: about 13 from persistent and around 20 from newly diagnosed Graves' disease patients. Patients with persistent Graves' disease were compared with patients with newly diagnosed Graves' disease using TCR sequencing and RNA sequencing of peripheral blood. Persistent Graves' disease patients in the clinical cohort had taken antithyroid drugs for 9.5 to 13 years on average. What the authors observed across the whole study: The authors acknowledged the small sample size as a limitation that may reduce accuracy. Compared with newly diagnosed patients, patients with persistent Graves' disease had lower TCR Shannon entropy and fewer highly expanded clones, which suggests clonal expansion. TRBV28, TRBJ1-2 and TRBJ2-5 were preferentially used in persistent disease, while TRBV20-1 and TRBJ2-1 were favored in newly diagnosed disease. Patients with persistent disease shared more public clonotypes (about 2,500) than newly diagnosed patients did (approximately 970). Only peripheral blood was studied, because thyroid tissue, the primary lesion, was inaccessible. Sequencing and analysis were limited to the TCR beta chain.

The receptor library was made with multiplex PCR. The sequencer listed for this sample is Illumina HiSeq 4000. TCR beta libraries were built with iRepertoire HTBI primers and Arm-PCR amplification of CDR3 regions. Gel purification was performed on PCR products prior to sequencing. The authors' analysis ran thus. Gene usage analysis of CDR3 amino acid clonotypes relied on the roughly 58 TRBV and 15 or so TRBJ segments identified across samples. COPE and FqMerger were used to merge the filtered high-quality paired reads into contigs. Contigs were aligned with BLAST to IMGT TRBV, TRBD and TRBJ reference genes, and CDR3 was defined per IMGT. Highly expanded clones were defined as clonotypes with a frequency above 0.1%. Shannon entropy was used to measure repertoire diversity, and the Gini coefficient was used to measure V-J evenness. A clonotype found in more than one individual was treated as public. TCRdb ran its own pipeline on the public reads, namely fastp trimming at Q25 and MiXCR clone calling, and kept in-frame beta chains. Entries that share a CDR3 protein sequence are merged under the most common genes and DNA. These V and J calls are TCRdb output, not the study's own analysis. The sample table contains about 460,000 distinct CDR3 sequences; only one count was recorded for roughly 23% of them. The ten largest make up around 13% of the sample.

The time point tag for this specimen amounts to: persistent/refractory GD, antithyroid drugs over 5 years with positive TRAb. RNA was extracted from PBMCs in TRIzol for both TCR sequencing and RNA sequencing. The diagnosis of Graves' disease followed American Thyroid Association guidelines. Recruitment of patients was carried out at an endocrinology department in Xi'an, China. Each patient gave roughly 10 milliliters of peripheral blood, collected in an EDTA anticoagulant tube. Ficoll Paque Plus density gradient separation was used to isolate PBMCs, and no additional T cell sorting was done. An Agilent 2100 Bioanalyzer and agarose gel were used to check RNA quality, and a NanoDrop 2000 was used to measure RNA concentration. Cut back by 6 bases and 3 bases, the V and J ends lie 14 bases apart. Looking up the germline V gene yields CDR1 SNHLY and CDR2 FYNNEI. Spanning cysteine to phenylalanine, the CDR3 consists of 14 amino acids. The CDR3 DNA has 42 bases and is translated from base 1.

The sample consisted of peripheral blood mononuclear cells (PBMCs), taken when the disease was refractory, from a patient treated with antithyroid drugs. The rearrangement joined TRBV2 to TRBJ1-1, with no reliable assignment of the D segment. This clonotype originated in a female donor with Graves disease. CDR3 reads: CASSPDPAHTEAFF. The DNA sequence is TGTGCCAGCAGCCCCGACCCAGCCCACACTGAAGCTTTCTTT.